This entry lists 26 T cell receptor beta chains sequenced from one sample in a study of technical replicates of blood from a handful of donors (dated by TCRdb to 2017 to 2019). Libraries came from the immunoSEQ multiplex PCR assay. Sourced from immuneACCESS, this table was stored by TCRdb with only in-frame sequences that have V and J called. A share of the clones is absent; for the studies checked, an unresolved V gene accounts for under half, and the remainder has no known explanation. This sample gives under 100,000 clones in total; 80% to 90% of them show up just once. The ten largest clones add up to about 5.1% of the sample. What was sequenced was PBMCs. These receptors came from a human donor in good health. Some clones in this sample may be carry-over from other donors' samples.

The chain is built from TRBV30 and TRBJ2-7; 9 bases are shared with TRBD1. Germline values: CDR1 GTSNPN, CDR2 SVGIG (reference sequence). V shed 1 base, J shed 7 bases, and the junction held 8 bases outside the gene matches. CDR3 length: 14 residues. The CDR3 DNA sequence: TGTGCCTGGAGTGCCGGGACAGGGAGGTCGGAGCAGTACTTC. Translated, it gives CAWSAGTGRSEQYF.

V gene TRBV4-2 combines with J gene TRBJ1-3, with a tentative D call TRBD1 (6 bases). V shed 5 bases and J shed 2 bases, with 16 bases lying between them. Germline V gives CDR1 LGHNA, CDR2 YNFKEQ. The CDR3 is 16 residues long. The CDR3 bases are TGTGCCAGCAGCTCTAGCCTACAGGGAACTGGAAACACCATATATTTT. It is translated as CASSSSLQGTGNTIYF.

V gene TRBV4-2 combines with J gene TRBJ2-4, with 9 bases fitting TRBD1. Per the germline V gene, CDR1 is LGHNA and CDR2 is YNFKEQ. The CDR3 totals 16 residues. Unmatched junction bases numbered 7, after V lost 1 base and J lost 6 bases. The CDR3: CASSQGDRGSGNIQYF. CDR3 DNA: TGTGCCAGCAGCCAAGGAGACAGGGGGAGCGGAAACATTCAGTACTTC.

As for this clone: The same CDR3 also results from other DNA sequences found in this sample. CDR3: CASSLSGDNYGYTF. The CDR3 coding sequence is TGCGCCAGCAGCTTGTCAGGGGACAACTATGGCTACACCTTC. The chain is built from TRBV5-1 and TRBJ1-2; maybe TRBD1 (6 bases). CDR3 length: 14 amino acids. With 1 base removed from V and 2 bases from J, the gap between germline ends came to 9 bases. CDR1 and CDR2 (germline): SGHRS, YFSETQ.

The rearrangement links TRBV4-2 to TRBJ2-7; 12 positions match TRBD2. V gave up 3 bases and J gave up 5 bases; unmatched junction bases: 8. CDR1 is LGHNA, CDR2 YNFKEQ, per germline. The CDR3 is made up of 16 amino acids. The CDR3 loop reads CASSQGELAGGHEQYF. The CDR3 DNA reads TGTGCCAGCAGCCAGGGGGAACTAGCGGGGGGCCACGAGCAGTACTTC.

V is TRBV30 and J is TRBJ2-2, with D perhaps TRBD1 (5 bases). This CDR3 contains 13 residues. V lost 0 bases and J lost 6, with 8 bases in between. Germline assignment: CDR1 GTSNPN and CDR2 SVGIG (reference sequence). The CDR3 sequence is CAWSVSGSGELFF. CDR3 sequence (DNA): TGTGCCTGGAGTGTATCAGGGTCCGGGGAGCTGTTTTTT. Together with reference TRBV30 and TRBJ2-2, the CDR3 gives the full variable domain: SQTIHQWPATLVQPVGSPLSLECTVEGTSNPNLYWYRQAAGRGLQLLFYSVGIGQISSEVPQNLSASRPQDRQFILSSKKLLLSDSGFYLCAWSVSGSGELFFGEGSRLTVL.

This clone occurred once. The chain carries TRBV6-5 and TRBJ2-1, with D perhaps matching TRBD1 (5 bases). Germline loops: CDR1 MNHEY, CDR2 SVGAGI. The CDR3 consists of 11 residues. V lost 4 bases to trimming and J lost 9 bases, with 7 bases between them. CDR3 in DNA: TGTGCCAGCAGTTTAGGGGCTGAGCAGTTCTTC. As protein: CASSLGAEQFF.

V is TRBV11-2 and J is TRBJ2-7, with 7 bases fitting TRBD2. V lost 1 base and J lost 4; bases outside the gene matches: 4. The CDR3 is 14 residues long. Germline CDR1 is SGHAT and CDR2 is FQNNGV. The CDR3 sequence is CASSLVRGEYEQYF. CDR3 in DNA: TGTGCCAGCAGCTTAGTACGGGGGGAATACGAGCAGTACTTC.

This clone was detected only a few times. This rearrangement joins TRBV7-2 to TRBJ2-5, with 10 bases matching TRBD2. CDR1 is SGHTA and CDR2 is FQGNSA in the germline V gene. The CDR3 is 15 residues long. Losses at the gene ends were 1 base for V and 7 bases for J; bases not matched to a gene: 6. The CDR3 DNA is TGTGCCAGCAGCTTAGAGCCTAGCGGGAGTGGGACCCAGTACTTC. Translating gives CASSLEPSGSGTQYF.

The DNA for the CDR3 is TGCGCCAGCAGCGCCGACAGCTCTGGGGCCAACGTCCTGACTTTC. As protein: CASSADSSGANVLTF. V gene TRBV5-1 combines with J gene TRBJ2-6, with a weak D call TRBD1 (5 bases). The CDR3 totals 15 residues. Trimming removed 4 bases at V and 0 bases at J, with 8 bases between. Germline CDR1 and CDR2: SGHRS and YFSETQ.

The rearrangement uses TRBV4-3 and TRBJ1-2; TRBD1 is a possible D gene (5 bases). CDR3 length: 13 amino acids. V was pared by 4 bases and J by 8 bases, with 14 bases between. CDR1 is LGHNA, CDR2 YSLEER, per germline. This chain's CDR3 is CASSPWGGLGYTF. Written as DNA, the CDR3 is TGCGCCAGCAGCCCCTGGGGGGGATTGGGCTACACCTTC.

The chain has TRBV12-5 and TRBJ2-7, with TRBD1 matching over 10 bases. V lost 6 bases, J lost 6 bases, and 5 bases stayed unmatched. The CDR3 covers 13 residues. The germline gives CDR1 LGHNT, CDR2 FRNRAP. DNA of the CDR3: TGTGCTAGTGGCCTGGACAGGGGGATCGAGCAGTACTTC. It codes for CASGLDRGIEQYF.

The DNA for the CDR3 is TGCGCCAGCAGCTTTGAGCAGACTAACACCGGGGAGCTGTTTTTT. Translating gives CASSFEQTNTGELFF. The chain recombines TRBV5-1 with TRBJ2-2, with D unclear. The V end lost 2 bases, the J end lost 2 bases, and 10 bases lay between the germline ends. The germline CDR1 and CDR2 sequences are SGHRS and YFSETQ. The CDR3 runs to 15 residues.

The chain is built from TRBV10-3 and TRBJ1-1; TRBD1 is a possible D gene (6 bases). Germline V gene sequence: CDR1 ENHRY, CDR2 SYGVKD. Trimming shortened V by 4 bases and J by 5 bases, and 11 bases separated the two germline ends. The CDR3 is made up of 13 amino acids. This chain's CDR3 is CAISGNRETEAFF. The DNA for the CDR3 is TGTGCCATCAGTGGTAACAGGGAAACTGAAGCTTTCTTT.

The chain has TRBV4-3 and TRBJ2-1, with TRBD2 matching 7 bases. Germline CDR1 and CDR2: LGHNA and YSLEER. J lost 7 bases, V lost 1 base, and 16 bases had no gene match. The CDR3 extends over 18 amino acids. CDR3 in amino acids: CASSQGSGVIGGGNEQFF. The CDR3, as DNA: TGCGCCAGCAGCCAAGGGAGTGGAGTGATAGGCGGGGGAAATGAGCAGTTCTTC.

This clone was recorded a few times. The genes are TRBV25-1 and TRBJ1-1, with 9 nucleotides matching TRBD1. Germline trimming cut 6 bases from V and 4 bases from J; bases unmatched to any gene: 12. This CDR3 is 16 amino acids long. In germline, CDR1 is MGHDK, CDR2 SYGVNS. This CDR3 is CASSRGQGSRGTEAFF. The CDR3 DNA is TGTGCCAGCAGCAGGGGACAGGGCTCCCGGGGCACTGAAGCTTTCTTT.

This clone occurred a few times. This chain uses TRBV7-9 with TRBJ2-7; perhaps TRBD2 as D (6 bases). The end of the DNA is better explained by TRBJ2-5, so the J call may be wrong. This CDR3 has 14 amino acids. Germline CDR1 and CDR2: SEHNR and FQNEAQ (reference sequence). In nucleotides, the CDR3 is TGTGCCAGCAGCTTAGGCGGGATGCAAGAGACCCAGTACTTC. It yields the protein CASSLGGMQETQYF.

This clone has a handful of counts. The chain carries TRBV7-2 and TRBJ1-1, with D unresolved. CDR1 SGHTA and CDR2 FQGNSA come from the germline V gene. This CDR3 is built from 13 residues. The V end lost 3 bases, the J end lost 1 base, and 6 bases lay between the germline ends. This chain's CDR3 is CASSFQQNTEAFF. Here the CDR3 DNA reads TGTGCCAGCAGCTTTCAACAGAACACTGAAGCTTTCTTT. Full variable domain (remainder filled in from reference TRBV7-2 and TRBJ1-1): GAGVSQSPSNKVTEKGKDVELRCDPISGHTALYWYRQSLGQGLEFLIYFQGNSAPDKSGLPSDRFSAERTGGSVSTLTIQRTQQEDSAVYLCASSFQQNTEAFFGQGTRLTVV.

V is TRBV29-1 and J is TRBJ2-2; D possibly corresponds to TRBD2 (6 bases). The germline V and J ends were trimmed by 7 bases and 1 base, with 13 bases remaining between them. Germline loops: CDR1 SQVTM, CDR2 ANQGSEA. This CDR3 has 14 residues. CDR3 sequence (DNA): TGCAGCGGGGCCAGCGGGCTGAACACCGGGGAGCTGTTTTTT. Amino acids: CSGASGLNTGELFF.

This chain uses TRBV7-9 with TRBJ2-7; 8 nucleotides agree with TRBD2. Per germline, CDR1 SEHNR and CDR2 FQNEAQ (reference sequence). J lost 3 bases, V lost 4 bases, and 5 bases had no gene match. The CDR3 extends over 14 amino acids. The CDR3 DNA reads TGTGCCAGCAGCTCCCAGCGGGAGAACTACGAGCAGTACTTC. Translation: CASSSQRENYEQYF.

The V and J genes are TRBV5-1 and TRBJ2-3, with D possibly matching TRBD2 (5 bases). Looked up from germline, CDR1 is SGHRS and CDR2 is YFSETQ. This CDR3 is built from 15 residues. V lost 0 bases and J lost 2, with 10 bases in between. The CDR3 bases are TGCGCCAGCAGCTTGGCCGGCGGGTTCACAGATACGCAGTATTTT. Its translation is CASSLAGGFTDTQYF.

V gene TRBV27 combines with J gene TRBJ2-7; 12 positions agree with TRBD1. Germline loops: CDR1 MNHEY, CDR2 SMNVEV (reference sequence). The J segment lost 2 bases and the V segment lost 6 bases, leaving 11 bases of the junction unmatched. The CDR3 is made up of 17 amino acids. The CDR3 loop is CASSSGTGGAGPYEQYF. In DNA form, the CDR3 reads TGTGCCAGCAGCTCTGGGACAGGGGGCGCGGGTCCCTACGAGCAGTACTTC.

The V call is TRBV4-3, the J call TRBJ2-5; 9 nucleotides align to TRBD1. Germline CDR1 LGHNA, CDR2 YSLEER. V lost 1 base and J lost 5; bases outside the gene matches: 5. This CDR3 comprises 15 residues. The CDR3 sequence is CASSQGGTGFETQYF. DNA for the CDR3: TGCGCCAGCAGCCAAGGGGGGACAGGGTTTGAGACCCAGTACTTC.

J is TRBJ1-4 and V is TRBV5-4; 9 bases fit TRBD1. CDR1 is SGHNT and CDR2 is YYREEE in the germline V gene (reference sequence). Unmatched junction bases numbered 4, after V lost 4 bases and J lost 12 bases. CDR3 size: 12 residues. The CDR3 reads CASSTRTGELFF. As DNA, the CDR3 is TGTGCCAGCAGCACCCGGACAGGGGAACTGTTTTTT. Complete variable domain (other parts from reference TRBV5-4 and TRBJ1-4): ETGVTQSPTHLIKTRGQQVTLRCSSQSGHNTVSWYQQALGQGPQFIFQYYREEENGRGNFPPRFSGLQFPNYSSELNVNALELDDSALYLCASSTRTGELFFGSGTQLSVL.

J is TRBJ2-6 and V is TRBV4-3; 8 bases are a match to TRBD2. Germline V gives CDR1 LGHNA, CDR2 YSLEER. Trimming cost V 1 base and J 0 bases; bases outside gene matches: 2. The CDR3 runs to 17 residues. The CDR3: CASSQGTSSSGANVLTF. The CDR3 coding sequence is TGCGCCAGCAGCCAAGGGACTAGCAGCTCTGGGGCCAACGTCCTGACTTTC.

The chain combines TRBV6-5 with TRBJ1-2; maybe TRBD1 (5 bases). The CDR3 runs 13 residues. From germline, CDR1 is MNHEY and CDR2 SVGAGI. The V end lost 6 bases, the J end lost 3 bases, and 11 bases lay between the germline ends. This CDR3 reads CASRDDRYYGYTF. The CDR3 DNA reads TGTGCCAGCAGGGACGACAGATACTATGGCTACACCTTC.